This T cell receptor beta chain was sequenced in a study of Ad26.COV2.S vaccination and SARS-CoV-2 variants. Study-wide results and caveats: Greater spike-specific TCR breadth was seen in vaccine recipients than in placebo recipients.

As to treatment: around 19 received Ad26.COV2.S at low or high dose, single or two shots; 5 received placebo; per-sample allocation not given. After the first vaccine or placebo injection, samples were drawn on day 63. Using immunoSEQ multiplex PCR, the repertoire was profiled, and TCRdb retains in-frame clones only, with some absent. The data contain about 280,000 clones, about 87% of them singletons. Remarks on this clone: Its antigen remains unknown.

V lost 5 bases and J lost 3; bases outside the gene matches: 5. This CDR3 region has 14 residues. Germline-derived CDR1 and CDR2 are SGHAT and FQNNGV. This chain connects TRBV11-2 to TRBJ1-1, with 8 bases lining up with TRBD1. The TCR comes from a person between 18 and 59 years old who received the Ad26.COV2.S COVID-19 vaccine or a placebo. Sequencing was performed on peripheral blood, taken in a trial of Ad26.COV2.S vaccine versus placebo. CDR3 amino acids: CASSPRTGYTEAFF. In nucleotides, the CDR3 is TGTGCCAGCAGCCCACGGACAGGGTACACTGAAGCTTTCTTT. Using reference TRBV11-2 and TRBJ1-1 for the parts outside the CDR3, the full variable domain is EAGVAQSPRYKIIEKRQSVAFWCNPISGHATLYWYQQILGQGPKLLIQFQNNGVVDDSQLPKDRFSAERLKGVDSTLKIQPAKLEDSAVYLCASSPRTGYTEAFFGQGTRLTVV.